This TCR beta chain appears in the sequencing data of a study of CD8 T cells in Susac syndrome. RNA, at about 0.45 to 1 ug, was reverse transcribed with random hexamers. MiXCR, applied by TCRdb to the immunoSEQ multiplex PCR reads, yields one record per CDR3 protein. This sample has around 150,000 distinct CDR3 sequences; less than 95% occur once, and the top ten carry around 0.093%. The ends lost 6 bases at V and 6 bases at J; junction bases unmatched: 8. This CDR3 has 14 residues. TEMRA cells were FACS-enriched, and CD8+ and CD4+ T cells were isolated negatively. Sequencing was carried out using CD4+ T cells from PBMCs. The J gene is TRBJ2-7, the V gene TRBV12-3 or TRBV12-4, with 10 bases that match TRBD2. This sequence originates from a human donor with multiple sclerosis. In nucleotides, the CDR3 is TGTGCCAGCAGACATAGCGGGAGGAATGGCGAGCAGTACTTC. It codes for CASRHSGRNGEQYF.